A single sample gave rise to the 24 T cell receptor beta chains below, sequenced in a study of response to subunit inactivated influenza vaccine. TCRdb reprocessed the RT-PCR reads with MiXCR, giving one entry per CDR3 protein. The table shows roughly 520,000 distinct CDR3 sequences, with around 25% occurring only once. Specimen: CD4+ T cells sorted from PBMCs, collected 4 to 6 days after vaccination. The receptors originated from a man aged 50 or older who received an inactivated influenza vaccine.

The gene calls are TRBV9 and TRBJ1-5, with D uncertain. CDR3 size: 13 residues. Germline CDR1 reads SGDLS; CDR2 reads YYNGEE. Trimming stripped 2 bases from V and 3 bases from J, with 6 bases between. In nucleotides, the CDR3 is TGTGCCAGCAGCGTTAGTCCCAATCAGCCCCAGCATTTT. This sequence encodes CASSVSPNQPQHF.

CDR3 DNA sequence: TGTGCCAGCGTCCTAGCGGGTCAAGAGACCCAGTACTTC. As protein: CASVLAGQETQYF. The chain recombines TRBV7-2 with TRBJ2-5; TRBD2 agrees at 8 bases. V gave up 8 bases and J gave up 2 bases; unmatched junction bases: 4. The germline CDR1 and CDR2 sequences are SGHTA and FQGNSA. This CDR3 is 13 amino acids long.

The chain joins TRBV5-4 to TRBJ2-3, with 7 bases identical to TRBD1. CDR1 is SGHNT, CDR2 YYREEE, per germline (reference sequence). V gave up 1 base and J gave up 0 bases; unmatched junction bases: 2. This CDR3 is built from 15 residues. The CDR3 nucleotides are TGTGCCAGCAGCTTGAAGGGGGCTAGCACAGATACGCAGTATTTT. Its protein is CASSLKGASTDTQYF.

This clonotype was seen only a few times. The rearrangement links TRBV6-1 to TRBJ1-5; D call uncertain. The V end was cut by 5 bases, the J end by 8 bases, with 10 bases between. Looked up from germline, CDR1 is MNHNS and CDR2 is SASEGT. The CDR3 consists of 12 residues. CDR3 residues: CASSNTEEPQHF. CDR3 nucleotides: TGTGCCAGCAGTAACACGGAGGAGCCCCAGCATTTT.

The chain links TRBV29-1 to TRBJ2-4; no clear D gene. V was shortened by 6 bases and J by 4 bases, with 13 bases between the two germline ends. The CDR3 covers 13 residues. CDR1 is SQVTM and CDR2 is ANQGSEA in the germline V gene. CDR3 bases: TGCAGCGTAGCCCCTCAGAATAAAAACATTCAGTACTTC. Its translation is CSVAPQNKNIQYF.

The chain has TRBV5-1 and TRBJ1-6; a possible D gene is TRBD1 (5 bases). Germline CDR1 reads SGHRS; CDR2 reads YFSETQ. V was shortened by 0 bases and J by 7 bases, with 14 bases between the two germline ends. The CDR3 covers 16 residues. The CDR3 DNA reads TGCGCCAGCAGCTTGGGACCGCAGGGTGAGAATTCACCCCTCCACTTT. Encoded protein: CASSLGPQGENSPLHF.

In its sample, this clonotype was seen many times. The V call is TRBV27, the J call TRBJ1-2; 9 nucleotides agree with TRBD1. Germline CDR1 MNHEY, CDR2 SMNVEV (reference sequence). The V gene end was trimmed by 5 bases and the J gene end by 3 bases; junction bases not matched to a gene: 13. CDR3 length: 17 residues. The CDR3 region has the DNA TGTGCCAGCAGTAGGGGACAGGGAAGTCGGGCTTACTATGGCTACACCTTC. This translates into CASSRGQGSRAYYGYTF.

This clonotype has a count of ten or more. The genes are TRBV10-3 and TRBJ2-1; 9 nucleotides match TRBD1. The CDR3 consists of 17 residues. Germline CDR1 and CDR2: ENHRY and SYGVKD. V lost 2 bases to trimming and J lost 3 bases; unmatched junction nucleotides: 8. The CDR3 region has the DNA TGTGCCATCAGTGAGGGACCGGGACAGGGACGCTACAATGAGCAGTTCTTC. Translating it yields CAISEGPGQGRYNEQFF.

This clonotype was seen a handful of times. The V gene is TRBV18, the J gene TRBJ2-3; 8 positions agree with TRBD2. CDR1 and CDR2 from the germline V gene are KGHSH and LQKENI. CDR3 length: 17 residues. The trim removed 2 bases at V and 3 bases at J, leaving 10 bases unmatched. Written as DNA, the CDR3 is TGTGCCAGCTCACCAAGGTTGCCGGGGGGGCGAACAGATACGCAGTATTTT. Its translation is CASSPRLPGGRTDTQYF.

In its sample, this clonotype was seen a few times. V is TRBV18 and J is TRBJ2-5; a weak D match, TRBD2 (5 bases). V lost 3 bases, J lost 2 bases, and 10 bases lay in between. The V gene's germline CDR1 is KGHSH and CDR2 LQKENI. The CDR3 consists of 14 residues. The CDR3 DNA reads TGTGCCAGCTCACCCCCCGGGATTCAAGAGACCCAGTACTTC. Its protein product is CASSPPGIQETQYF. Looking up the rest from reference TRBV18 and TRBJ2-5 gives the full variable domain: NAGVMQNPRHLVRRRGQEARLRCSPMKGHSHVYWYRQLPEEGLKFMVYLQKENIIDESGMPKERFSAEFPKEGPSILRIQQVVRGDSAAYFCASSPPGIQETQYFGPGTRLLVL.

V usage is TRBV7-2 and J usage is TRBJ2-5; 10 bases are shared with TRBD2. The V gene end was trimmed by 5 bases and the J gene end by 4 bases; junction bases not matched to a gene: 13. CDR1 SGHTA and CDR2 FQGNSA come from the germline V gene. The CDR3 runs to 17 residues. In DNA form, the CDR3 reads TGTGCCAGCAGCCGCCCGGGACTAGCGAGGGGGGGAGAGACCCAGTACTTC. It yields the protein CASSRPGLARGGETQYF.

Ten or more counts support this clonotype. This rearrangement joins TRBV4-2 to TRBJ2-7; 9 bases are shared with TRBD2. CDR3 length: 14 residues. V lost 0 bases and J lost 4; bases outside the gene matches: 1. CDR1 and CDR2 (germline): LGHNA, YNFKEQ. This chain's CDR3 is CASSQDTSGYEQYF. The DNA for the CDR3 is TGTGCCAGCAGCCAAGATACTAGCGGGTACGAGCAGTACTTC.

The J gene is TRBJ2-7, the V gene TRBV20-1; TRBD2 matches 10 bases. V shed 1 base, J shed 4 bases, and the junction held 4 bases outside the gene matches. CDR3 length: 14 residues. In germline, CDR1 is DFQATT, CDR2 SNEGSKA (reference sequence). This CDR3 is CSARVLAGVYEQYF. The DNA for the CDR3 is TGCAGTGCTAGAGTCCTAGCGGGAGTTTACGAGCAGTACTTC.

The chain recombines TRBV21-1 with TRBJ2-7; TRBD1, the table's D call, was not compared with the DNA. TRBV21-1 is shown as a pseudogene. The CDR3 runs 16 residues. The CDR3 DNA is TGTGCCAGCAGCTCCCGACAGGGCAGCTTTCTATGCGAGCAGTACTTC. Residues: CASSSRQGSFLCEQYF.

The rearrangement joins TRBV7-9 to TRBJ1-2; the D gene is possibly TRBD1 (5 bases). The CDR3 covers 12 residues. Germline V gene lookup returns CDR1 SEHNR and CDR2 FQNEAQ (reference sequence). The V and J ends lost 10 bases and 3 bases respectively, with 12 bases between them. The CDR3 protein is CANRQYDYGYTF. DNA for the CDR3: TGTGCCAACAGACAGTACGACTATGGCTACACCTTC.

This clonotype has more than one count but fewer than ten. The rearrangement links TRBV4-3 to TRBJ2-7; 8 nucleotides match TRBD1. The germline V gene has CDR1 LGHNA and CDR2 YSLEER. This CDR3 has 15 amino acids. Trimming removed 3 bases from V and 2 bases from J; junction bases left unmatched: 6. The CDR3, as DNA: TGCGCCAGCAGCCAGGACAGGGTCTTCCCCTACGAGCAGTACTTC. This encodes CASSQDRVFPYEQYF.

In its sample, this clonotype was seen once. The V and J genes are TRBV24-1 and TRBJ2-5; 11 bases are shared with TRBD2. The V gene end was trimmed by 7 bases and the J gene end by 5 bases; junction bases not matched to a gene: 5. There are 14 residues in the CDR3. Germline CDR1 and CDR2: KGHDR and SFDVKD. This CDR3 is CATSSSGRRETQYF. The CDR3 DNA reads as TGTGCCACCAGCTCTAGCGGGAGGCGGGAGACCCAGTACTTC.

This clonotype was observed a handful of times. J is TRBJ2-5 and V is TRBV11-1; D gene ambiguous. The CDR3 sequence is 16 residues long. Trimming left V 5 bases short and J 2 bases short, with 18 bases between. Germline CDR1 reads SGHAT; CDR2 reads FQDESV (reference sequence). The CDR3 DNA sequence: TGTGCCAGCAGCCGTGTTGCTATGGACGGGCAAGAGACCCAGTACTTC. Its protein is CASSRVAMDGQETQYF.

The chain employs TRBV7-9 and TRBJ2-7; perhaps TRBD2 as D (6 bases). The CDR3 extends over 14 amino acids. The ends were cut back, 5 bases at V and 9 bases at J, with 20 bases in the middle. CDR1 SEHNR and CDR2 FQNEAQ come from the germline V gene (reference sequence). In DNA form, the CDR3 reads TGTGCCAGCAGCCGGGACTCCTTCCTGCAGGGGCAGTACTTC. This codes for CASSRDSFLQGQYF.

V and J are TRBV29-1 and TRBJ2-7, with 11 bases fitting TRBD2. The germline V gene encodes CDR1 SQVTM and CDR2 ANQGSEA. V dropped 4 bases and J dropped 3; count of bases not matched to a gene: 8. The CDR3 length is 15 residues. The chain's CDR3 is CSVGGLAGAYYEQYF. CDR3 sequence (DNA): TGCAGCGTTGGAGGACTAGCGGGCGCATACTACGAGCAGTACTTC.

The chain employs TRBV12-3 or TRBV12-4 and TRBJ2-7, with unresolved D. The CDR3 length is 12 residues. Trimming took off 6 bases at V and 3 bases at J, with 9 bases between the two ends. CDR3 protein: CASRFSVYEQYF. CDR3 DNA: TGTGCCAGCAGGTTCTCGGTCTACGAGCAGTACTTC.

This clonotype was counted at least ten times. The V gene is TRBV6-2 or TRBV6-3, the J gene TRBJ1-1; 9 positions match TRBD1. The ends lost 2 bases at V and 9 bases at J; junction bases unmatched: 4. Germline loops: CDR1 MNHEY, CDR2 SVGEGT. The CDR3 spans 13 residues. In DNA, the CDR3 is TGTGCCAGCAGTTACGCGGGACAGGGTAAAGCTTTCTTT. Translating it yields CASSYAGQGKAFF.

This clonotype has a handful of counts. This chain uses TRBV28 with TRBJ2-1; 7 bases line up with TRBD2. Germline V gene data show CDR1 as MDHEN and CDR2 as SYDVKM. V shed 3 bases and J 9 bases; nucleotides not matched to a gene: 5. The CDR3 covers 13 residues. The CDR3 region is CASSFRAGVEQFF. DNA of the CDR3: TGTGCCAGCAGTTTTAGGGCGGGAGTTGAGCAGTTCTTC.

The chain has TRBV11-2 and TRBJ2-7, with D perhaps matching TRBD1 or TRBD2 (5 bases each). Germline V lookup: CDR1 SGHAT, CDR2 FQNNGV. V lost 1 base and J 7 bases, leaving 11 bases between the germline ends. The CDR3 extends over 13 amino acids. The CDR3 is CASSLGMRGEQYF. The CDR3 DNA sequence: TGTGCCAGCAGCTTAGGAATGAGGGGAGAGCAGTACTTC.